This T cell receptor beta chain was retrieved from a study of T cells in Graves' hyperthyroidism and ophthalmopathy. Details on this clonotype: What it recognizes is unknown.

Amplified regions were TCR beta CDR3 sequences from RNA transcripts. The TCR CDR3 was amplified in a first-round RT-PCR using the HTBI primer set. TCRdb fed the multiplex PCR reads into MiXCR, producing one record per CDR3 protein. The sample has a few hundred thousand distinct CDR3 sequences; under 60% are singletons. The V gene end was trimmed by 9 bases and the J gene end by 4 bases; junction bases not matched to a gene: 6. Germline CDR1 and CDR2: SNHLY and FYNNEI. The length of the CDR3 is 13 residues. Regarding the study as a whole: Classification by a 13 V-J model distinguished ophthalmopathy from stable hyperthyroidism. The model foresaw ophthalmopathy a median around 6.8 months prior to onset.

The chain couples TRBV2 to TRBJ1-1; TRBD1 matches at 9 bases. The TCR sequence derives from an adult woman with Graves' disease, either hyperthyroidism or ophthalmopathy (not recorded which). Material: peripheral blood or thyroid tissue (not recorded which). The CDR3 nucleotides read TGTGCCAGATGGGACAGGGCAGGCACTGAAGCTTTCTTT. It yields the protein CARWDRAGTEAFF.